These T cell receptor beta chains were read from a single sample in a study of T cells in Graves' hyperthyroidism and ophthalmopathy. TCRdb itself ran the multiplex PCR reads through MiXCR, one entry per CDR3 protein. The sample holds about 290,000 distinct CDR3 sequences; roughly 17% are singletons and the top ten take around a third. Sequencing was carried out using blood. These receptors were taken from a man younger than 40 with Graves' hyperthyroidism. Each CDR3 is given with its conserved first and last residue. A D gene is named only where the DNA matches it firmly. Size is stated for part of the rows, as once, few or many counts, or as a class when the clone is expanded.

clone size: many
V gene: TRBV5-4
J gene: TRBJ2-7
D gene: -
CDR3 protein: CASSWGVIGYEQYF
CDR3 DNA: TGTGCCAGCAGCTGGGGGGTGATTGGGTACGAGCAGTACTTC

clone size: few
V gene: TRBV6-6
J gene: TRBJ1-5
D gene: -
CDR3 protein: CASSYRASNQPQHF
CDR3 DNA: TGTGCCAGCAGTTACAGGGCTAGCAATCAGCCCCAGCATTTT

clone size: -
V gene: TRBV27
J gene: TRBJ1-6
D gene: -
CDR3 protein: CASSLGAGSSYNSPLHF
CDR3 DNA: TGTGCCAGCAGTTTAGGGGCGGGCAGCTCCTATAATTCACCCCTCCACTTT

clone size: many
V gene: TRBV3-1
J gene: TRBJ2-1
D gene: -
CDR3 protein: CASRSTGGAYNEQFF
CDR3 DNA: TGTGCCAGCAGATCCACAGGGGGGGCGTACAATGAGCAGTTCTTC

clone size: few
V gene: TRBV20-1
J gene: TRBJ2-1
D gene: -
CDR3 protein: CSALGAPGNEQFF
CDR3 DNA: TGCAGTGCTCTCGGGGCTCCCGGCAATGAGCAGTTCTTC

clone size: many
V gene: TRBV20-1
J gene: TRBJ2-7
D gene: -
CDR3 protein: CSARGLGEESYEQYF
CDR3 DNA: TGCAGTGCTAGAGGATTGGGGGAGGAGTCCTACGAGCAGTACTTC

clone size: -
V gene: TRBV10-3
J gene: TRBJ2-5
D gene: -
CDR3 protein: CAISESAPGIGETQYF
CDR3 DNA: TGTGCCATCAGTGAGTCAGCCCCAGGTATCGGGGAGACCCAGTACTTC

clone size: many
V gene: TRBV12-3/TRBV12-4
J gene: TRBJ1-2
D gene: -
CDR3 protein: CASSSPLAGYGYTF
CDR3 DNA: TGTGCCAGCAGTTCTCCTTTAGCGGGCTATGGCTACACCTTC

clone size: few
V gene: TRBV10-3
J gene: TRBJ1-4
D gene: -
CDR3 protein: CATGRAANEKLFF
CDR3 DNA: TGTGCCACCGGTAGGGCGGCTAATGAAAAACTGTTTTTT

clone size: few
V gene: TRBV11-1
J gene: TRBJ2-3
D gene: -
CDR3 protein: CASSFAGRADTQYF
CDR3 DNA: TGTGCCAGCAGCTTTGCGGGAAGGGCAGATACGCAGTATTTT

clone size: -
V gene: TRBV4-2
J gene: TRBJ1-4
D gene: -
CDR3 protein: CASSPTSRRGYVEKLFF
CDR3 DNA: TGTGCCAGCAGCCCGACTTCTCGCAGGGGATATGTGGAAAAACTGTTTTTT

clone size: many
V gene: TRBV29-1
J gene: TRBJ2-1
D gene: -
CDR3 protein: CSVGGNEQFF
CDR3 DNA: TGCAGCGTTGGGGGGAATGAGCAGTTCTTC

clone size: -
V gene: TRBV5-1
J gene: TRBJ2-1
D gene: -
CDR3 protein: CASSPFGGPGYNEQFF
CDR3 DNA: TGCGCCAGCAGCCCGTTTGGGGGCCCGGGCTACAATGAGCAGTTCTTC

clone size: few
V gene: TRBV10-2
J gene: TRBJ1-5
D gene: -
CDR3 protein: CASLGGSNQPQHF
CDR3 DNA: TGCGCCAGCCTTGGGGGATCAAATCAGCCCCAGCATTTT

clone size: many
V gene: TRBV18
J gene: TRBJ2-1
D gene: -
CDR3 protein: CASSLGLDEQFF
CDR3 DNA: TGTGCCAGCTCCCTCGGGCTTGATGAGCAGTTCTTC

clone size: -
V gene: TRBV11-2
J gene: TRBJ2-1
D gene: TRBD2
CDR3 protein: CASSLGLLAGLSSYNEQFF
CDR3 DNA: TGTGCCAGCAGCTTAGGATTACTAGCGGGCCTGAGCTCCTACAATGAGCAGTTCTTC

clone size: many
V gene: TRBV6-6
J gene: TRBJ1-1
D gene: -
CDR3 protein: CASSYSMRDTEAFF
CDR3 DNA: TGTGCCAGCAGTTACTCGATGAGGGACACTGAAGCTTTCTTT

clone size: many
V gene: TRBV20-1
J gene: TRBJ2-3
D gene: TRBD1
CDR3 protein: CSAKTTTGTPDTQYF
CDR3 DNA: TGCAGTGCCAAGACAACGACAGGGACGCCAGATACGCAGTATTTT

clone size: -
V gene: TRBV7-2
J gene: TRBJ2-1
D gene: TRBD2
CDR3 protein: CASSLTGGDNEQFF
CDR3 DNA: TGTGCCAGCAGCTTGACGGGAGGGGACAATGAGCAGTTCTTC

clone size: few
V gene: TRBV5-6
J gene: TRBJ2-7
D gene: -
CDR3 protein: CASSGPVERVSYEQYF
CDR3 DNA: TGTGCCAGCAGCGGCCCCGTTGAGCGGGTCTCCTACGAGCAGTACTTC

clone size: few
V gene: TRBV4-2
J gene: TRBJ1-4
D gene: -
CDR3 protein: CASSLTYSATNEKLFF
CDR3 DNA: TGTGCCAGCAGCCTAACATATTCGGCAACTAATGAAAAACTGTTTTTT

clone size: few
V gene: TRBV19
J gene: TRBJ2-1
D gene: TRBD1
CDR3 protein: CASSSSDRGGNEQFF
CDR3 DNA: TGTGCCAGTAGTTCCTCGGACAGGGGGGGCAATGAGCAGTTCTTC

clone size: -
V gene: TRBV4-1
J gene: TRBJ2-7
D gene: -
CDR3 protein: CASSQVIRGTYEQYF
CDR3 DNA: TGCGCCAGCAGCCAAGTCATTCGGGGGACCTACGAGCAGTACTTC